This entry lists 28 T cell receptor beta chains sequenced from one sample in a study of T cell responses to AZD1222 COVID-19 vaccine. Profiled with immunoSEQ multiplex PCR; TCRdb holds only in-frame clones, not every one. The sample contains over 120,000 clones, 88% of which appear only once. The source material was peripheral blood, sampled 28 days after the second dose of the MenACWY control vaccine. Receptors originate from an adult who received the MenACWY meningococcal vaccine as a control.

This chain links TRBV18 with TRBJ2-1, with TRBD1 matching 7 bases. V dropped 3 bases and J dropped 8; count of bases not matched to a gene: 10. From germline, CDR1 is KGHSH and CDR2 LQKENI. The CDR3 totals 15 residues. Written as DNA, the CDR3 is TGTGCCAGCTCACCCCGGCAGGGGGATAGACATGAGCAGTTCTTC. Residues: CASSPRQGDRHEQFF.

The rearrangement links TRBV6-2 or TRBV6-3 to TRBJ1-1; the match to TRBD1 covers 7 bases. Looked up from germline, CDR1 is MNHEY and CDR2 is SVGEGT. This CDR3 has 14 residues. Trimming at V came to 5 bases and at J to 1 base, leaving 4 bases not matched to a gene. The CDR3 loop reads CASSQTGRNTEAFF. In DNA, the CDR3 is TGTGCCAGCAGTCAGACAGGGAGGAACACTGAAGCTTTCTTT.

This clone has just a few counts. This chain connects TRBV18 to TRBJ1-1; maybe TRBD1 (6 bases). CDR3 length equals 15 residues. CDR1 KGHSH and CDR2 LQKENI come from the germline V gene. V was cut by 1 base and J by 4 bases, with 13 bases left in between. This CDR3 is CASSPLSGDRTEAFF. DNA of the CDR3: TGTGCCAGCTCACCACTGTCAGGGGATCGCACTGAAGCTTTCTTT.

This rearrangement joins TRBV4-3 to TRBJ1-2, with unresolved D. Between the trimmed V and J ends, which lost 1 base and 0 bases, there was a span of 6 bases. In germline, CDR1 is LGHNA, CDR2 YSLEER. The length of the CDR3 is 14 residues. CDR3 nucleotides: TGCGCCAGCAGCCAAGGGTACGCTAACTATGGCTACACCTTC. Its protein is CASSQGYANYGYTF.

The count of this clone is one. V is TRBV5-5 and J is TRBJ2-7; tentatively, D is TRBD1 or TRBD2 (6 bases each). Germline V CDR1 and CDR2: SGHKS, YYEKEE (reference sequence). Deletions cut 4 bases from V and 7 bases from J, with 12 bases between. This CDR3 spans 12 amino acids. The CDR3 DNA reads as TGTGCCAGCAGCCCAAAAGGGGGGGAGCAGTACTTC. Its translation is CASSPKGGEQYF. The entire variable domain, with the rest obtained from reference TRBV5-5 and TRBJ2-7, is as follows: DAGVTQSPTHLIKTRGQQVTLRCSPISGHKSVSWYQQVLGQGPQFIFQYYEKEERGRGNFPDRFSARQFPNYSSELNVNALLLGDSALYLCASSPKGGEQYFGPGTRLTVT.

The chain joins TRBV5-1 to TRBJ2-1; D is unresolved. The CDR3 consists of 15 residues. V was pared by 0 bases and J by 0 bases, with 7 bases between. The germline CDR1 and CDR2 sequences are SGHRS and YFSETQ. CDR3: CASSLGASSYNEQFF. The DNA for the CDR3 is TGCGCCAGCAGCTTGGGCGCAAGCTCCTACAATGAGCAGTTCTTC. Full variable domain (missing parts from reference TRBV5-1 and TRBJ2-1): KAGVTQTPRYLIKTRGQQVTLSCSPISGHRSVSWYQQTPGQGLQFLFEYFSETQRNKGNFPGRFSGRQFSNSRSEMNVSTLELGDSALYLCASSLGASSYNEQFFGPGTRLTVL.

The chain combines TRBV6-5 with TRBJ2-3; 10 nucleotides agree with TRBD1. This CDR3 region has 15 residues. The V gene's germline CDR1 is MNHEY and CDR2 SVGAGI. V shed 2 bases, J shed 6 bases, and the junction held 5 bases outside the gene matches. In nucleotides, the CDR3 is TGTGCCAGCAGTTACCAGACAGGGGGCGTGGATACGCAGTATTTT. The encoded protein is CASSYQTGGVDTQYF.

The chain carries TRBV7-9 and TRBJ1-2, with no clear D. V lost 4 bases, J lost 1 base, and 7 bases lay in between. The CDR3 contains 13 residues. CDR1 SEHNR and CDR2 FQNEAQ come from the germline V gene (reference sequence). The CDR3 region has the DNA TGTGCCAGCAGCTCTCAGGTTAACTATGGCTACACCTTC. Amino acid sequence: CASSSQVNYGYTF.

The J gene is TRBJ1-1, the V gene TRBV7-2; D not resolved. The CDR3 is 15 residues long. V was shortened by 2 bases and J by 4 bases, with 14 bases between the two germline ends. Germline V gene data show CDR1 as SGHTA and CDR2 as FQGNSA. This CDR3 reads CASSLLRVVGTEAFF. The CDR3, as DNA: TGTGCCAGCAGCTTATTACGGGTGGTCGGCACTGAAGCTTTCTTT.

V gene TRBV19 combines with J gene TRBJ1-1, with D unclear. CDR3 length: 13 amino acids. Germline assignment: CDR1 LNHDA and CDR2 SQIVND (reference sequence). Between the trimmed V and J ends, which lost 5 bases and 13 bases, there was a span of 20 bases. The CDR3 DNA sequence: TGTGCCAGTAGTCCCCGGGCCTTAACCTGGATTTTCTTT. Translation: CASSPRALTWIFF. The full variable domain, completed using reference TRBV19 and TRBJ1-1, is DGGITQSPKYLFRKEGQNVTLSCEQNLNHDAMYWYRQDPGQGLRLIYYSQIVNDFQKGDIAEGYSVSREKKESFPLTVTSAQKNPTAFYLCASSPRALTWIFFGQGTRLTVV.

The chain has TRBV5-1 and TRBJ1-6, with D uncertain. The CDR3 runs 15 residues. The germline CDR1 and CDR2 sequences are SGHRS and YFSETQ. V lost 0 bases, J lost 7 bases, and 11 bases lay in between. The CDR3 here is CASSLAPQDNSPLHF. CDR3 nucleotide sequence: TGCGCCAGCAGCTTGGCCCCGCAGGACAATTCACCCCTCCACTTT.

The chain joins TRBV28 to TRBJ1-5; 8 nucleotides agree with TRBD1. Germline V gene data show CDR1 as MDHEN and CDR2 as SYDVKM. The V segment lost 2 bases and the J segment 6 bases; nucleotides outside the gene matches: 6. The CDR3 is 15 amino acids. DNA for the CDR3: TGTGCCAGCAGTTTAGACAGGGGCGGCGGTCAGCCCCAGCATTTT. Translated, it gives CASSLDRGGGQPQHF.

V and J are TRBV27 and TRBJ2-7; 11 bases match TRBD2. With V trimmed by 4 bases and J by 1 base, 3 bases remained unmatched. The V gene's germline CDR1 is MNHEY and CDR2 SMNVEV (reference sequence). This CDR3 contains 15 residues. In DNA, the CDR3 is TGTGCCAGCAGTTATGCTAGCGGGGGGTCCTACGAGCAGTACTTC. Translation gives CASSYASGGSYEQYF.

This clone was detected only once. CDR3 DNA: TGTGCCAGCACCGGGGTCGCGGACACTGAAGCTTTCTTT. Encoded protein: CASTGVADTEAFF. V is TRBV7-9 and J is TRBJ1-1; D uncertain. Germline lookup yields CDR1 SEHNR and CDR2 FQNEAQ (reference sequence). The CDR3 consists of 13 residues. The V end was cut by 7 bases, the J end by 3 bases, with 12 bases between.

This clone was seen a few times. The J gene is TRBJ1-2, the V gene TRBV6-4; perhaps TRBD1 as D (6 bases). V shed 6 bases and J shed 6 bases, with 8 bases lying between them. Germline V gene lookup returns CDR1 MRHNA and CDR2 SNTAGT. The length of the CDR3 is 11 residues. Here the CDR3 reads CASRGGDGYTF. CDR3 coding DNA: TGTGCCAGCAGAGGGGGGGATGGCTACACCTTC.

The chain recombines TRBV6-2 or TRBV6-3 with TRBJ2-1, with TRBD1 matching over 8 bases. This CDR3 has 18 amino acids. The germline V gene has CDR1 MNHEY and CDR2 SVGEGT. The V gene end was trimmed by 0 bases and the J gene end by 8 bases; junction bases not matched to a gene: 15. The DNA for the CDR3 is TGTGCCAGCAGTTACTCGACCCTGGGACAGGACACCGGGGATGAGCAGTTCTTC. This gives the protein CASSYSTLGQDTGDEQFF.

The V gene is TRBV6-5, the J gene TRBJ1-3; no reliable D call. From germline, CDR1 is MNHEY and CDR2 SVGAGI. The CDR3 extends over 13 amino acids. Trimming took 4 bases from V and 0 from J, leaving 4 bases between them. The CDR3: CASSSNSGNTIYF. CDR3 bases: TGTGCCAGCAGTTCTAACTCTGGAAACACCATATATTTT.

CDR3 DNA sequence: TGTGCCAGCAGCCCAGAGGTGGGGGTAGGCGAAAAACTGTTTTTT. It yields the protein CASSPEVGVGEKLFF. The gene calls are TRBV7-9 and TRBJ1-4; a possible D gene is TRBD1 (5 bases). This CDR3 has 15 amino acids. Germline V lookup: CDR1 SEHNR, CDR2 FQNEAQ (reference sequence). Trimming removed 5 bases from V and 8 bases from J, with 18 bases in between.

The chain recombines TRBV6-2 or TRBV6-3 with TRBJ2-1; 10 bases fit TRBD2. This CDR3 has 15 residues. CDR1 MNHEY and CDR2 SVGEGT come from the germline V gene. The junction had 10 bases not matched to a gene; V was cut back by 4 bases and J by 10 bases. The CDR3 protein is CASSWGGTSVGEQFF. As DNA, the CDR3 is TGTGCCAGCAGTTGGGGGGGGACTAGCGTAGGGGAGCAGTTCTTC.

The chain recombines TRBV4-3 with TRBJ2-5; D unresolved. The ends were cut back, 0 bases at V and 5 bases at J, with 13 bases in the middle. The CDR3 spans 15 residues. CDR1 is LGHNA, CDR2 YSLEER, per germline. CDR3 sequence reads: CASSQDLGVSETQYF. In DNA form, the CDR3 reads TGCGCCAGCAGCCAAGATCTGGGCGTATCGGAGACCCAGTACTTC.

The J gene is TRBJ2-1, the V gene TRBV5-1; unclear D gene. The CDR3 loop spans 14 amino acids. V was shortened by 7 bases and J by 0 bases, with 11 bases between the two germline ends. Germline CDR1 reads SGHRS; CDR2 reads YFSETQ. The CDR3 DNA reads TGCGCCAGCGCCCAAGAGGCCTCCTACAATGAGCAGTTCTTC. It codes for CASAQEASYNEQFF.

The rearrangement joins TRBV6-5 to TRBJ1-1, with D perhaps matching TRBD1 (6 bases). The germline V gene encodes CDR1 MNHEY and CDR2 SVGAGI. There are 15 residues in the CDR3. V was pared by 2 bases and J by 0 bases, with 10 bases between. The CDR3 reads CASSYSGGLNTEAFF. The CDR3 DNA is TGTGCCAGCAGTTACAGTGGGGGGCTGAACACTGAAGCTTTCTTT.

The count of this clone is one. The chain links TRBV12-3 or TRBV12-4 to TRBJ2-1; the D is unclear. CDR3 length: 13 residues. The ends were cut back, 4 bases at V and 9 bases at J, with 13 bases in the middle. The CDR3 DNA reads TGTGCCAGCAGTTCCTCATCCCTCAGTGAGCAGTTCTTC. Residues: CASSSSSLSEQFF.

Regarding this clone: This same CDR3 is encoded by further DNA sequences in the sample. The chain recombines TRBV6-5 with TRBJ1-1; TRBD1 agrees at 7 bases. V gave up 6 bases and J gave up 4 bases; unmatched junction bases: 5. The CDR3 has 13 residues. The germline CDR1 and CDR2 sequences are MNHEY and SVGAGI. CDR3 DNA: TGTGCCAGCAGCCGACAGGGTGGCACTGAAGCTTTCTTT. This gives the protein CASSRQGGTEAFF.

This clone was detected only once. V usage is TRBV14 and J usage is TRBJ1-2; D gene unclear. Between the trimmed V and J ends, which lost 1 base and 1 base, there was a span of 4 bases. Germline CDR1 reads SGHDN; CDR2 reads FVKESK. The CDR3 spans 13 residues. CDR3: CASSQVINYGYTF. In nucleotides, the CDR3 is TGTGCCAGCAGCCAAGTGATTAACTATGGCTACACCTTC.

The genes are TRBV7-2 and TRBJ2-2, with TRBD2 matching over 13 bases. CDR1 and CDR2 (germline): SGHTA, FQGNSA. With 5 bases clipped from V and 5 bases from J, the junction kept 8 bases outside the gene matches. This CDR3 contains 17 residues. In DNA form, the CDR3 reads TGTGCCAGCAGCGCCGGGACTAGCGGGATAGGTACCGGGGAGCTGTTTTTT. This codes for CASSAGTSGIGTGELFF.

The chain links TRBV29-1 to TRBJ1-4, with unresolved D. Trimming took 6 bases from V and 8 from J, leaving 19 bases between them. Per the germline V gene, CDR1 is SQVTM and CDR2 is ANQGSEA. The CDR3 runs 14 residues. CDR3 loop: CSVAAFGGNEKLFF. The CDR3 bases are TGCAGCGTCGCGGCCTTCGGTGGGAACGAAAAACTGTTTTTT.

The CDR3 region has the DNA TGTGCCAGCAGCTTAGGGGGGACGGTGAACACTGAAGCTTTCTTT. This encodes CASSLGGTVNTEAFF. J is TRBJ1-1 and V is TRBV7-2; possibly TRBD1 for D (5 bases). V was trimmed by 1 base and J by 0 bases, leaving 9 bases between them. The CDR3 length is 15 residues. The V gene's germline CDR1 is SGHTA and CDR2 FQGNSA.